The 10 T cell receptor beta chains presented below share a single source sample, sequenced in a study of blood T cell repertoires in COVID-19. Sequenced by immunoSEQ multiplex PCR; TCRdb stores in-frame clones only, minus some. The data hold 250,000 or so clones, with about 80% observed a single time. Sequencing used peripheral blood. The receptor set was obtained from a young man who had recovered from COVID-19.

This chain links TRBV12-2 with TRBJ2-5; the table names TRBD1, a call not compared with the DNA. TRBV12-2 is listed as a pseudogene. The CDR3 has 17 amino acids. The CDR3 coding sequence is TGTGCAAGTCGCTTAGGAGTCGGCAGGGGGGAAGAAGAGACCCAGTACTTC. It yields the protein CASRLGVGRGEEETQYF.

The rearrangement uses TRBV27 and TRBJ2-5; 7 nucleotides align to TRBD1. Germline assignment: CDR1 MNHEY and CDR2 SMNVEV (reference sequence). J lost 2 bases, V lost 3 bases, and 6 bases had no gene match. The CDR3 runs 15 residues. In DNA form, the CDR3 reads TGTGCCAGCAGTTTTTGGGGACAGTCGCAAGAGACCCAGTACTTC. It is translated as CASSFWGQSQETQYF.

The chain recombines TRBV9 with TRBJ1-3, with TRBD1 as a possible D gene (6 bases). The CDR3 is 17 amino acids. Germline V gene sequence: CDR1 SGDLS, CDR2 YYNGEE. V lost 2 bases and J 2 bases, leaving 17 bases between the germline ends. CDR3 nucleotide sequence: TGTGCCAGCAGCGTTAAACCGACAGGAAAGCCTGGAAACACCATATATTTT. It translates to CASSVKPTGKPGNTIYF.

The chain links TRBV7-2 to TRBJ1-2; 7 bases map to TRBD1. V lost 4 bases and J lost 4; bases outside the gene matches: 9. This CDR3 has 15 residues. Germline CDR1 and CDR2: SGHTA and FQGNSA. The DNA for the CDR3 is TGTGCCAGCAGCTCAAGGGGGGACAGCACCTATGGCTACACCTTC. It encodes CASSSRGDSTYGYTF.

This clone was seen only a few times. V and J are TRBV6-5 and TRBJ2-4; TRBD2 matches 7 bases. The CDR3 spans 14 residues. V lost 7 bases to trimming and J lost 8 bases; unmatched junction nucleotides: 11. Germline lookup yields CDR1 MNHEY and CDR2 SVGAGI. Here the CDR3 reads CASKPSGAGDIQYF. CDR3 DNA sequence: TGTGCCAGCAAACCCAGCGGGGCGGGTGACATTCAGTACTTC.

The chain has TRBV18 and TRBJ2-3, with 7 bases aligning to TRBD1. The CDR3 length is 15 residues. V gave up 3 bases and J gave up 0 bases; unmatched junction bases: 3. Per germline, CDR1 KGHSH and CDR2 LQKENI. The DNA for the CDR3 is TGTGCCAGCTCACCTCCGGGACAGAGCACAGATACGCAGTATTTT. Translation gives CASSPPGQSTDTQYF.

The chain recombines TRBV6-5 with TRBJ1-4; TRBD1 is a possible D gene (6 bases). The CDR3 runs 15 residues. Trimming removed 2 bases at V and 3 bases at J, with 10 bases between. The germline V gene has CDR1 MNHEY and CDR2 SVGAGI. CDR3 in amino acids: CASSYQGNANEKLFF. CDR3 sequence (DNA): TGTGCCAGCAGTTACCAGGGGAATGCTAATGAAAAACTGTTTTTT.

This clone showed up just once. The V and J genes are TRBV3-1 (or the pseudogene TRBV3-2) and TRBJ1-2; no clear D gene. CDR1 and CDR2 (germline): LGHDT, YNNKEL (reference sequence). The CDR3 is 12 residues long. The V end was cut by 7 bases, the J end by 0 bases, with 6 bases between. CDR3 protein: CASTGANYGYTF. Here the CDR3 DNA reads TGTGCCAGCACGGGAGCTAACTATGGCTACACCTTC.

This sequence joins TRBV27 and TRBJ1-1; 8 positions agree with TRBD1. After removal of 5 bases from V and 1 base from J, the junction contained 6 bases not matched to a gene. The CDR3 spans 15 residues. The V gene's germline CDR1 is MNHEY and CDR2 SMNVEV (reference sequence). The CDR3 nucleotides read TGTGCCAGCAGTCTTCGACAGGGGAGGAACACTGAAGCTTTCTTT. It translates to CASSLRQGRNTEAFF.

J is TRBJ1-3 and V is TRBV5-1; TRBD1 matches at 7 bases. Germline lookup yields CDR1 SGHRS and CDR2 YFSETQ. There are 16 residues in the CDR3. V was pared by 2 bases and J by 8 bases, with 13 bases of the junction left unmatched. The DNA of the CDR3 is TGCGCCAGCAGCTTTTACCGGGACAGCCCAAGGGACACCATATATTTT. This codes for CASSFYRDSPRDTIYF.